Presented here are 30 T cell receptor beta chains from one specimen sequenced in a study of control samples from healthy donors and cancer patients. Data came from immunoSEQ multiplex PCR; TCRdb stores just in-frame clones and leaves some out. The sample yields more than 120,000 clones, 80% to 95% seen once. Specimen: blood. These receptors originate from a man aged 30 to 39 in good health.

The chain couples TRBV28 to TRBJ1-2; no reliable D call. Germline V gene data show CDR1 as MDHEN and CDR2 as SYDVKM. Between the trimmed V and J ends, which lost 6 bases and 4 bases, there was a span of 12 bases. CDR3 length: 13 residues. The CDR3 is CASRYGSGYGYTF. CDR3 coding DNA: TGTGCCAGCAGGTACGGGAGTGGCTATGGCTACACCTTC.

V usage is TRBV27 and J usage is TRBJ2-1, with 10 bases that match TRBD1. The junction had 13 bases not matched to a gene; V was cut back by 5 bases and J by 0 bases. The CDR3 contains 19 residues. The germline gives CDR1 MNHEY, CDR2 SMNVEV (reference sequence). This CDR3 reads CASSILPPRTGGSYNEQFF. CDR3 bases: TGTGCCAGCAGTATTCTCCCCCCAAGGACAGGGGGCTCCTACAATGAGCAGTTCTTC.

The chain recombines TRBV19 with TRBJ1-1, with 7 bases matching TRBD1. The J segment lost 1 base and the V segment lost 7 bases, leaving 9 bases of the junction unmatched. This CDR3 comprises 15 residues. Germline V CDR1 and CDR2: LNHDA, SQIVND (reference sequence). CDR3 in amino acids: CASNKGTVWNTEAFF. Here the CDR3 DNA reads TGTGCCAGTAATAAGGGGACAGTGTGGAACACTGAAGCTTTCTTT. The entire variable domain, with the rest obtained from reference TRBV19 and TRBJ1-1, is as follows: DGGITQSPKYLFRKEGQNVTLSCEQNLNHDAMYWYRQDPGQGLRLIYYSQIVNDFQKGDIAEGYSVSREKKESFPLTVTSAQKNPTAFYLCASNKGTVWNTEAFFGQGTRLTVV.

The rearrangement uses TRBV29-1 and TRBJ2-1; D uncertain. CDR3 length: 10 residues. Trimming took 6 bases from V and 15 from J, leaving 15 bases between them. CDR1 is SQVTM, CDR2 ANQGSEA, per germline. CDR3 region: CSVLKYSLFF. The CDR3 DNA is TGCAGCGTCCTCAAGTATTCTCTGTTCTTC.

This sequence joins TRBV27 and TRBJ1-2, with TRBD1 identical over 8 bases. The length of the CDR3 is 13 residues. Trimming cost V 4 bases and J 10 bases; bases outside gene matches: 8. The germline V gene has CDR1 MNHEY and CDR2 SMNVEV (reference sequence). The CDR3 here is CASSWTGWDIYTF. The CDR3 region has the DNA TGTGCCAGCAGTTGGACAGGGTGGGACATCTACACCTTC.

This CDR3 reads CAISEHRGDYEQYF. CDR3 nucleotide sequence: TGTGCCATCAGTGAGCACAGGGGGGACTACGAGCAGTACTTC. The chain joins TRBV10-3 to TRBJ2-7; 8 nucleotides agree with TRBD1. Germline CDR1 ENHRY, CDR2 SYGVKD. The CDR3 contains 14 residues. V shed 2 bases and J 3 bases; nucleotides not matched to a gene: 3.

This chain joins TRBV3-1 (or the pseudogene TRBV3-2) and TRBJ1-2; a possible D gene is TRBD1 (5 bases). V lost 6 bases and J 3 bases, leaving 14 bases between the germline ends. CDR1 is LGHDT and CDR2 is YNNKEL in the germline V gene (reference sequence). This CDR3 comprises 14 residues. The CDR3 protein is CASRQLGGDYGYTF. CDR3 nucleotides: TGTGCCAGCAGACAACTCGGGGGGGACTATGGCTACACCTTC.

The chain recombines TRBV7-2 with TRBJ1-5; the D gene is possibly TRBD1 (6 bases). There are 15 residues in the CDR3. CDR1 is SGHTA and CDR2 is FQGNSA in the germline V gene. V was trimmed by 0 bases and J by 6 bases, leaving 12 bases between them. CDR3 residues: CASSLAGAGSQPQHF. The CDR3 bases are TGTGCCAGCAGCTTAGCGGGGGCAGGGAGTCAGCCCCAGCATTTT.

The rearrangement links TRBV28 to TRBJ1-1; tentatively, D is TRBD1 (5 bases). CDR3 length: 15 amino acids. Trimming left V 3 bases short and J 0 bases short, with 11 bases between. Germline CDR1 reads MDHEN; CDR2 reads SYDVKM. The CDR3 DNA follows: TGTGCCAGCAGTTTCTTGGGGGGACTGAACACTGAAGCTTTCTTT. Its translation is CASSFLGGLNTEAFF.

The rearrangement uses TRBV12-5 and TRBJ2-7, with D perhaps matching TRBD1 (6 bases). The CDR3 length is 13 residues. The V end lost 4 bases, the J end lost 2 bases, and 9 bases lay between the germline ends. Germline loops: CDR1 LGHNT, CDR2 FRNRAP. This CDR3 reads CASGSGHTYEQYF. CDR3 sequence (DNA): TGTGCTAGTGGTTCGGGACATACCTACGAGCAGTACTTC.

The chain employs TRBV9 and TRBJ1-1; D is undetermined. V lost 4 bases, J lost 1 base, and 5 bases lay in between. The CDR3 runs to 12 residues. Germline V gene lookup returns CDR1 SGDLS and CDR2 YYNGEE. The CDR3 region is CASSPPNTEAFF. The DNA for the CDR3 is TGTGCCAGCAGCCCCCCGAACACTGAAGCTTTCTTT.

V is TRBV27 and J is TRBJ1-4; TRBD1 agrees at 9 bases. This CDR3 is built from 14 residues. CDR1 is MNHEY and CDR2 is SMNVEV in the germline V gene (reference sequence). V dropped 6 bases and J dropped 7; count of bases not matched to a gene: 6. The CDR3 here is CASSLRQGGEKLFF. CDR3 coding DNA: TGTGCCAGCAGCCTACGACAGGGGGGTGAAAAACTGTTTTTT. Complete variable domain (other parts from reference TRBV27 and TRBJ1-4): EAQVTQNPRYLITVTGKKLTVTCSQNMNHEYMSWYRQDPGLGLRQIYYSMNVEVTDKGDVPEGYKVSRKEKRNFPLILESPSPNQTSLYFCASSLRQGGEKLFFGSGTQLSVL.

J is TRBJ1-4 and V is TRBV7-9, with no clear D. The ends were cut back, 1 base at V and 0 bases at J, with 6 bases in the middle. CDR1 SEHNR and CDR2 FQNEAQ come from the germline V gene (reference sequence). The CDR3 totals 15 residues. In nucleotides, the CDR3 is TGTGCCAGCAGCTTAGGCCTGTCAACTAATGAAAAACTGTTTTTT. It specifies CASSLGLSTNEKLFF.

This chain uses TRBV5-5 with TRBJ1-5; no firm D call. V lost 0 bases to trimming and J lost 0 bases, with 4 bases between them. Germline CDR1 reads SGHKS; CDR2 reads YYEKEE (reference sequence). This CDR3 comprises 14 residues. CDR3 loop: CASSLDTSNQPQHF. The CDR3 coding sequence is TGTGCCAGCAGCTTGGATACTAGCAATCAGCCCCAGCATTTT.

J is TRBJ2-3 and V is TRBV2; D might be TRBD2 (7 bases). Germline V gene sequence: CDR1 SNHLY, CDR2 FYNNEI. V was trimmed by 7 bases and J by 2 bases, leaving 13 bases between them. This CDR3 region has 14 residues. The CDR3 region is CASNGRGITDTQYF. The CDR3 DNA is TGTGCCAGCAATGGGAGGGGGATCACAGATACGCAGTATTTT.

V and J are TRBV27 and TRBJ1-2, with TRBD1 matching 7 bases. There are 13 residues in the CDR3. The junction had 11 bases not matched to a gene; V was cut back by 6 bases and J by 10 bases. Germline V gene sequence: CDR1 MNHEY, CDR2 SMNVEV (reference sequence). The CDR3 DNA sequence: TGTGCCAGCAGGATGGGAGGGGGCGGCGTCTACACCTTC. As protein: CASRMGGGGVYTF.

For this clone: This specimen includes other DNA sequences encoding the same CDR3. The chain combines TRBV6-5 with TRBJ1-4, with a possible D match to TRBD1 (6 bases). The V end lost 2 bases, the J end lost 2 bases, and 6 bases lay between the germline ends. The CDR3 consists of 14 residues. The V gene's germline CDR1 is MNHEY and CDR2 SVGAGI. In DNA, the CDR3 is TGTGCCAGCAGTTACAGGGGGACTAATGAAAAACTGTTTTTT. Its translation: CASSYRGTNEKLFF.

This clone was seen a single time. The genes are TRBV27 and TRBJ1-2; possibly TRBD1 for D (5 bases). Germline loops: CDR1 MNHEY, CDR2 SMNVEV (reference sequence). The CDR3 contains 16 residues. V lost 4 bases and J lost 4, with 19 bases in between. The CDR3 is CASSSLGDHRPYGYTF. As DNA, the CDR3 is TGTGCCAGCAGTTCGCTGGGGGACCACAGGCCCTATGGCTACACCTTC.

The gene calls are TRBV6-1 and TRBJ2-3; the D gene is possibly TRBD1 (5 bases). Trimming stripped 4 bases from V and 6 bases from J, with 23 bases between. Germline V gene sequence: CDR1 MNHNS, CDR2 SASEGT. The CDR3 covers 17 residues. The CDR3 DNA reads TGTGCCAGCAGTGCTAAATACCGGGCCACCCCAGGGGATACGCAGTATTTT. Protein product: CASSAKYRATPGDTQYF.

The chain employs TRBV7-2 and TRBJ1-2; D is uncertain. The CDR3 sequence is 15 residues long. Deletions cut 2 bases from V and 0 bases from J, with 10 bases between. CDR1 and CDR2 (germline): SGHTA, FQGNSA. The CDR3 DNA reads TGTGCCAGCAGCTTAATGGGTGGGTCTAACTATGGCTACACCTTC. Its translation is CASSLMGGSNYGYTF.

This chain joins TRBV5-6 and TRBJ1-5; 7 positions agree with TRBD1. The V gene's germline CDR1 is SGHDT and CDR2 YYEEEE. The length of the CDR3 is 17 residues. Trimming cost V 3 bases and J 3 bases; bases outside gene matches: 12. The CDR3 is CASSSTGPSTANQPQHF. In DNA form, the CDR3 reads TGTGCCAGCAGCTCGACAGGGCCCTCCACTGCCAATCAGCCCCAGCATTTT.

The rearrangement uses TRBV12-5 and TRBJ1-2, with 9 bases lining up with TRBD1. Germline CDR1 reads LGHNT; CDR2 reads FRNRAP. Trimming removed 1 base from V and 7 bases from J; junction bases left unmatched: 4. The CDR3 is 14 residues long. The CDR3 loop reads CASGLGTGGVGYTF. Here the CDR3 DNA reads TGTGCTAGTGGTTTGGGAACAGGGGGCGTTGGCTACACCTTC.

This clone turned up a few times. This chain connects TRBV30 to TRBJ1-5; a weak D match, TRBD1 (6 bases). The germline V gene has CDR1 GTSNPN and CDR2 SVGIG (reference sequence). V was clipped by 0 bases and J by 5 bases, with 11 bases between them. This CDR3 is built from 14 residues. For the CDR3, the DNA is TGTGCCTGGAGTGTACGGGCAGGGGATCAGCCCCAGCATTTT. Translating it yields CAWSVRAGDQPQHF.

The J gene is TRBJ1-1, the V gene TRBV5-1; unclear D gene. The length of the CDR3 is 13 residues. Germline V gene sequence: CDR1 SGHRS, CDR2 YFSETQ. Trimming removed 0 bases at V and 6 bases at J, with 9 bases between. CDR3 DNA: TGCGCCAGCAGCTTGGTTCGAGCGGCTGAAGCTTTCTTT. Translating gives CASSLVRAAEAFF.

This rearrangement joins TRBV29-1 to TRBJ2-2; D is possibly TRBD1 (6 bases). This CDR3 region has 13 residues. The ends were cut back, 7 bases at V and 1 base at J, with 10 bases in the middle. The germline V gene has CDR1 SQVTM and CDR2 ANQGSEA. The CDR3 DNA follows: TGCAGCGGGACAGAGCTGAACACCGGGGAGCTGTTTTTT. This sequence encodes CSGTELNTGELFF.

The J gene is TRBJ1-1, the V gene TRBV28; TRBD1 is a possible D gene (5 bases). V lost 3 bases and J lost 1, with 15 bases in between. The V gene's germline CDR1 is MDHEN and CDR2 SYDVKM. The CDR3 totals 16 residues. The CDR3 loop reads CASSLGSWGSNTEAFF. CDR3 DNA sequence: TGTGCCAGCAGTTTGGGGAGTTGGGGCTCGAACACTGAAGCTTTCTTT.

The V and J genes are TRBV6-5 and TRBJ1-4, with a tentative D call TRBD1 (5 bases). CDR3 length equals 15 residues. Germline CDR1 is MNHEY and CDR2 is SVGAGI. Trimming removed 5 bases from V and 3 bases from J, with 13 bases in between. CDR3 bases: TGTGCCAGCAGTACTGTCCGGGGGTCTAATGAAAAACTGTTTTTT. Protein product: CASSTVRGSNEKLFF.

The V gene is TRBV4-1, the J gene TRBJ2-7, with 9 positions matching TRBD2. Germline V gene lookup returns CDR1 MGHRA and CDR2 YSYEKL. The CDR3 length is 14 residues. Trimming removed 2 bases from V and 6 bases from J; junction bases left unmatched: 5. CDR3 region: CASSQHAGGIEQYF. DNA for the CDR3: TGCGCCAGCAGCCAACACGCGGGGGGGATCGAGCAGTACTTC.

This clone has only a few counts. This chain connects TRBV10-2 to TRBJ1-4; D possibly corresponds to TRBD1 (5 bases). Germline V CDR1 and CDR2: WSHSY, SAAADI. V dropped 4 bases and J dropped 3 bases, with 9 bases sitting between them. This CDR3 comprises 14 residues. DNA for the CDR3: TGCGCCAGCAGTGGCAGGGCGGCTAATGAAAAACTGTTTTTT. It encodes CASSGRAANEKLFF.

V gene TRBV19 combines with J gene TRBJ2-7; tentatively, D is TRBD1 (6 bases). Germline CDR1 reads LNHDA; CDR2 reads SQIVND (reference sequence). V lost 4 bases and J lost 6, with 16 bases in between. CDR3 length: 14 residues. DNA for the CDR3: TGTGCCAGTAGTAAAACCTACAGGGACGGCGAGCAGTACTTC. Protein sequence: CASSKTYRDGEQYF.